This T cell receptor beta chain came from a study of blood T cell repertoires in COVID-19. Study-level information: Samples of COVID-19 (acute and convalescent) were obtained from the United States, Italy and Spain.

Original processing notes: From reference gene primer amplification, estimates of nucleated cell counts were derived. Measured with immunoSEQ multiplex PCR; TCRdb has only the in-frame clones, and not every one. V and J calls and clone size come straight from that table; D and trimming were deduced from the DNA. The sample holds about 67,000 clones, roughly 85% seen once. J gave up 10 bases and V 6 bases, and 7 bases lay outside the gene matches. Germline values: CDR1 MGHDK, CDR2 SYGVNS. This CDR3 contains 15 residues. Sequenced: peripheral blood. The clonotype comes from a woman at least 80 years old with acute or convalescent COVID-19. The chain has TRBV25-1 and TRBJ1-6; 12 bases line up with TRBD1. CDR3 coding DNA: TGTGCCAGCAGCCCCGGGACAGGGGGCAACTCACCCCTCCACTTT. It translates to CASSPGTGGNSPLHF.